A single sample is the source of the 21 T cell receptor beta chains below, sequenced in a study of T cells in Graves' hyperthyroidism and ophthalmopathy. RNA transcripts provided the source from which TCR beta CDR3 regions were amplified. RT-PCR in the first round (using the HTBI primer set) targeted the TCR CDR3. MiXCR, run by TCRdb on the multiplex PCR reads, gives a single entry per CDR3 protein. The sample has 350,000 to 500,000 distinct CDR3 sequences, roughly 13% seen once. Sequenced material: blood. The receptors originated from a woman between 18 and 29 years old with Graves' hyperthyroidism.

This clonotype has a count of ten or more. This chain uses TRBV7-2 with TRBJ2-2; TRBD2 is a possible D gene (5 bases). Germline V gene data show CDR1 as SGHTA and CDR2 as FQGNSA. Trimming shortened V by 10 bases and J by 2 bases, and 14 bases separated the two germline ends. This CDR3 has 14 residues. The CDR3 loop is CANSGSGNTGELFF. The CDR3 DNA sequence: TGTGCCAACTCAGGAAGCGGCAACACCGGGGAGCTGTTTTTT.

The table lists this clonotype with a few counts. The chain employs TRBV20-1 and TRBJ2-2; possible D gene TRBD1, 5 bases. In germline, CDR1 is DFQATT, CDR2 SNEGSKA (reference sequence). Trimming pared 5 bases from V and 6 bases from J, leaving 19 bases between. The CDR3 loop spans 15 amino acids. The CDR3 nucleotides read TGCAGTGCTTCCAACAGGCGCCACTCTCCCGGGGAGCTGTTTTTT. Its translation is CSASNRRHSPGELFF.

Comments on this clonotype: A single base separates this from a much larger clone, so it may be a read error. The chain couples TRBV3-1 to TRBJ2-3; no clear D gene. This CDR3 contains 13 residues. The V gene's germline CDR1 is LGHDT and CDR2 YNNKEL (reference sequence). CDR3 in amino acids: CARSQWSTDTQYF. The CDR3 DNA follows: TGTGCCCGCAGCCAATGGAGCACAGATACGCAGTATTTT.

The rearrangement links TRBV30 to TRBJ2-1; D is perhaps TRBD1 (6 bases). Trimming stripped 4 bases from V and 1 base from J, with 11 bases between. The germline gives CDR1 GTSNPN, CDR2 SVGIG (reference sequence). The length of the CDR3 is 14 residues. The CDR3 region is CAWTGVGSYNEQFF. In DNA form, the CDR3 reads TGTGCCTGGACAGGGGTAGGGTCCTACAATGAGCAGTTCTTC.

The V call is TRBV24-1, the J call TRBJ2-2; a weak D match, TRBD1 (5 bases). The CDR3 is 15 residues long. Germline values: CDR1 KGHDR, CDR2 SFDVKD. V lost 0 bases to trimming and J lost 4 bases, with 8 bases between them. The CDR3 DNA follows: TGTGCCACCAGTGATTTGACAGGAGTCACCGGGGAGCTGTTTTTT. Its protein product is CATSDLTGVTGELFF.

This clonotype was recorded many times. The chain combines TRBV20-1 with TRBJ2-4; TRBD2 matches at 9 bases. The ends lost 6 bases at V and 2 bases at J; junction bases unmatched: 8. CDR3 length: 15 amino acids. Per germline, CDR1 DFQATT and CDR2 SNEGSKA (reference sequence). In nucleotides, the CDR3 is TGCAGTGCCAAAAAGCGGGAGGCGTCCAAAAACATTCAGTACTTC. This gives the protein CSAKKREASKNIQYF.

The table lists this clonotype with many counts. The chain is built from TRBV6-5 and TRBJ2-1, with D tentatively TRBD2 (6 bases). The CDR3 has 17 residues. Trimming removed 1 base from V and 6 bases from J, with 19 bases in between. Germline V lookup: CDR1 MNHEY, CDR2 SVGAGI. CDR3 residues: CASSYYLGLYAPNEQFF. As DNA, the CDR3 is TGTGCCAGCAGTTACTACTTGGGACTCTACGCCCCCAATGAGCAGTTCTTC.

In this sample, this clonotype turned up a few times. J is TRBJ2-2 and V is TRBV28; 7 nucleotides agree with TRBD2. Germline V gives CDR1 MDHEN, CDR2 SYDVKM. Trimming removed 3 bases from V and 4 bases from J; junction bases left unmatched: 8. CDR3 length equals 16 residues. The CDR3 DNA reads TGTGCCAGCAGTTTGCCGGGGAGGGCGGGCACCGGGGAGCTGTTTTTT. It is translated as CASSLPGRAGTGELFF.

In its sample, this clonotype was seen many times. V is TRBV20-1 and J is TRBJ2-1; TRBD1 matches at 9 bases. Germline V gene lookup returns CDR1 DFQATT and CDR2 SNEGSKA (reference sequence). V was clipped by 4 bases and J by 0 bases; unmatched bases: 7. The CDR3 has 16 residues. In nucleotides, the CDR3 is TGCAGTGCTAACCGGGACAGGGAGAGCTCCTACAATGAGCAGTTCTTC. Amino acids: CSANRDRESSYNEQFF.

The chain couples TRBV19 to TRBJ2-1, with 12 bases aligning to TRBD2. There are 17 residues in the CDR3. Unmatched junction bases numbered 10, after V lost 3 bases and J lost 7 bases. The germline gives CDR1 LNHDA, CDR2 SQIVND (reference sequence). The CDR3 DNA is TGTGCCAGTAGTATCCCCCGACTAGCGGGAGAAGAGAATGAGCAGTTCTTC. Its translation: CASSIPRLAGEENEQFF.

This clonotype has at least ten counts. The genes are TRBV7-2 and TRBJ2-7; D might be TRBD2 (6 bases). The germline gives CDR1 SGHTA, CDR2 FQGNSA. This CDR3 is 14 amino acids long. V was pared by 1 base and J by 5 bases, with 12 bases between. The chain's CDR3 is CASSLGLARHEQYF. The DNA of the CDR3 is TGTGCCAGCAGCTTAGGGCTAGCGCGCCACGAGCAGTACTTC.

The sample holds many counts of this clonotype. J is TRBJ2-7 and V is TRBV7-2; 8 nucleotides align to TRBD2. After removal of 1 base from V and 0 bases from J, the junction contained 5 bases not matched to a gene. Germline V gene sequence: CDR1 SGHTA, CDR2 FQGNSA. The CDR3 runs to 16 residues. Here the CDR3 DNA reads TGTGCCAGCAGCTTAGTAAGCGGGGGTAGCTCCTACGAGCAGTACTTC. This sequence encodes CASSLVSGGSSYEQYF.

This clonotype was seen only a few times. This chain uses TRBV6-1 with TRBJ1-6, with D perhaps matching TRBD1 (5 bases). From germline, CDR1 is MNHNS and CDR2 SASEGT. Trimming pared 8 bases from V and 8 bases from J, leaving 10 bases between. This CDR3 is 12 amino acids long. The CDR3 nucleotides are TGTGCCAGCTATGGGGGGGATTCACCCCTCCACTTT. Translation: CASYGGDSPLHF.

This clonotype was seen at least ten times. The DNA for the CDR3 is TGTGCCAGCAGTGAATCGGCAGGCGGCACAGATACGCAGTATTTT. It translates to CASSESAGGTDTQYF. J is TRBJ2-3 and V is TRBV2; D remains ambiguous. This CDR3 contains 15 residues. Trimming removed 2 bases at V and 1 base at J, with 10 bases between. Germline V lookup: CDR1 SNHLY, CDR2 FYNNEI. The entire variable domain, with the rest obtained from reference TRBV2 and TRBJ2-3, is as follows: EPEVTQTPSHQVTQMGQEVILRCVPISNHLYFYWYRQILGQKVEFLVSFYNNEISEKSEIFDDQFSVERPDGSNFTLKIRSTKLEDSAMYFCASSESAGGTDTQYFGPGTRLTVL.

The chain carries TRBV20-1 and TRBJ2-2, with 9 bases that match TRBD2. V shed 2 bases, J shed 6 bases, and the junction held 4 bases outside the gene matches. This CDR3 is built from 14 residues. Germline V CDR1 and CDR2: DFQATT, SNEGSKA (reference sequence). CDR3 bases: TGCAGTGCTAGACTCTTAGCGGGAGCCGGGGAGCTGTTTTTT. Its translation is CSARLLAGAGELFF.

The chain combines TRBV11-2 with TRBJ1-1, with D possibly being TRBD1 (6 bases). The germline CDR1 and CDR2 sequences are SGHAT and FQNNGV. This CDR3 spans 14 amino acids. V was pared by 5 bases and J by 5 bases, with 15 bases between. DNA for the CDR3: TGTGCCAGCAGCGGAACAGGGCTGCGGACTGAAGCTTTCTTT. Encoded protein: CASSGTGLRTEAFF. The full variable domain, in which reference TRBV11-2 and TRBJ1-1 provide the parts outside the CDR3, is EAGVAQSPRYKIIEKRQSVAFWCNPISGHATLYWYQQILGQGPKLLIQFQNNGVVDDSQLPKDRFSAERLKGVDSTLKIQPAKLEDSAVYLCASSGTGLRTEAFFGQGTRLTVV.

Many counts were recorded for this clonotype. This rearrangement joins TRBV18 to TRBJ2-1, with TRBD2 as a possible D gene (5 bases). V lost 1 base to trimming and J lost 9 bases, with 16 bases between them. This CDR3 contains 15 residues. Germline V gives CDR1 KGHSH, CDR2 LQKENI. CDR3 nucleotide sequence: TGTGCCAGCTCACCACAGAGGCAACTAGGCGTTGAGCAGTTCTTC. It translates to CASSPQRQLGVEQFF.

The CDR3 sequence is CSATGTAREATNEKLFF. Here the CDR3 DNA reads TGCAGTGCCACAGGGACGGCCAGGGAAGCAACTAATGAAAAACTGTTTTTT. The chain combines TRBV20-1 with TRBJ1-4; D possibly corresponds to TRBD1 (6 bases). The germline V gene has CDR1 DFQATT and CDR2 SNEGSKA (reference sequence). Trimming left V 6 bases short and J 0 bases short, with 20 bases between. The CDR3 extends over 17 amino acids.

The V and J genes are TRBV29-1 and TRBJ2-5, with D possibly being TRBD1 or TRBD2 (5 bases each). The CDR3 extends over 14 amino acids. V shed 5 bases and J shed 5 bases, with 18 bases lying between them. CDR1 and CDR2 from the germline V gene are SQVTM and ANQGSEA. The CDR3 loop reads CSVSRRGPVETQYF. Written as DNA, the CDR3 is TGCAGCGTTTCCCGCCGGGGCCCTGTGGAGACCCAGTACTTC.

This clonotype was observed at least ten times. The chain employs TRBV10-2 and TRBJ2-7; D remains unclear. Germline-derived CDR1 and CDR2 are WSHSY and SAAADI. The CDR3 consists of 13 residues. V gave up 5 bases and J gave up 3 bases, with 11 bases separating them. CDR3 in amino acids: CASSSVDDYEQYF. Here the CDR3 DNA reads TGCGCCAGCAGTTCCGTGGACGACTACGAGCAGTACTTC.

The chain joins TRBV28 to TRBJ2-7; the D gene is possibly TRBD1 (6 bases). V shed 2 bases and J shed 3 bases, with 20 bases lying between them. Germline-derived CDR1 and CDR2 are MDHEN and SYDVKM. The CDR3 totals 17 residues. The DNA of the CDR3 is TGTGCCAGCAGTTTACCACTAATACCGGGACACCTCTACGAGCAGTACTTC. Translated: CASSLPLIPGHLYEQYF.